The 24 T cell receptor beta chains below were found in one sample sequenced in a study of tumor and adjacent non-tumor tissue in lung cancer. RNA was extracted from bulk tissue without any cell sorting. The library came from three nested PCR rounds adapted from ARM-PCR protocols. TCRdb itself ran the multiplex PCR reads through MiXCR, one entry per CDR3 protein. The data show under 250,000 distinct CDR3 sequences, with 60% to 75% seen just once and almost 25% held by the top ten. Sequenced material: lung tumor tissue. The receptors originated from a man in his sixties with non-small cell lung cancer.

Remarks on this clonotype: This clone may be a read error of a much larger clone one base away. The chain is built from TRBV20-1 and TRBJ2-2; D is unresolved. This CDR3 spans 16 amino acids. Germline V gene data show CDR1 as DFQATT and CDR2 as SNEGSKA (reference sequence). V gave up 4 bases and J gave up 2 bases, with 17 bases separating them. CDR3 region: CSAKTPKALNTGELFF. CDR3 in DNA: TGCAGTGCTAAAACCCCGAAAGCTTTAAACACCGGGGAGCTGTTTTTT.

This clonotype turned up a few times. The genes are TRBV5-6 and TRBJ1-4, with D possibly matching TRBD1 (6 bases). Trimming stripped 1 base from V and 0 bases from J, with 10 bases between. The CDR3 loop spans 16 amino acids. Germline loops: CDR1 SGHDT, CDR2 YYEEEE. CDR3 protein: CASSLKGDATNEKLFF. As DNA, the CDR3 is TGTGCCAGCAGCTTGAAGGGGGACGCAACTAATGAAAAACTGTTTTTT.

The chain employs TRBV5-1 and TRBJ1-5; D may be TRBD1 (5 bases). Trimming removed 3 bases from V and 5 bases from J, with 15 bases in between. The CDR3 loop spans 15 amino acids. In germline, CDR1 is SGHRS, CDR2 YFSETQ. The CDR3 region has the DNA TGCGCCAGCAGCTACACGACAGTGAGGGATCAGCCCCAGCATTTT. Amino acids: CASSYTTVRDQPQHF.

Comments on this clonotype: At one boundary the junction diverges from the germline segment, which might be a read error. The chain links TRBV7-9 to TRBJ2-1; no reliable D call. The germline gives CDR1 SEHNR, CDR2 FQNEAQ (reference sequence). This CDR3 comprises 15 residues. The CDR3 DNA follows: TGTGCCAGCAGCTTCAGAGACGGGTCCTACAATGAGGAGTTCTTC. Amino acid sequence: CASSFRDGSYNEEFF. The variable domain in full, with the rest retrieved from reference TRBV7-9 and TRBJ2-1, is DTGVSQNPRHKITKRGQNVTFRCDPISEHNRLYWYRQTLGQGPEFLTYFQNEAQLEKSRLLSDRFSAERPKGSFSTLEIQRTEQGDSAMYLCASSFRDGSYNEEFFGPGTRLTVL.

Worth noting for this clonotype: The junction departs from germline at one end; a sequencing error may be responsible. The J gene is TRBJ2-3, the V gene TRBV5-1, with 7 nucleotides matching TRBD1. CDR3 length equals 14 residues. CDR1 is SGHRS, CDR2 YFSETQ, per germline. For the CDR3, the DNA is TGCACCAGCAGCTCGGGACAGAGCACAGATACGAAGTATTTT. Its translation: CTSSSGQSTDTKYF.

A note on this clonotype: This may be a read error: a much more frequent sequence differs by one nucleotide. V is TRBV20-1 and J is TRBJ1-5; D uncertain. Germline CDR1 DFQATT, CDR2 SNEGSKA (reference sequence). CDR3 length: 14 residues. This CDR3 reads CNARDVTPDQPQHF. The DNA for the CDR3 is TGCAATGCTAGAGATGTGACACCAGATCAGCCCCAGCATTTT.

The chain joins TRBV20-1 to TRBJ1-2, with TRBD1 as a possible D gene (5 bases). The length of the CDR3 is 13 residues. V lost 6 bases and J 11 bases, leaving 22 bases between the germline ends. CDR1 and CDR2 from the germline V gene are DFQATT and SNEGSKA (reference sequence). CDR3 loop: CSAPRGSPYCYTF. As DNA, the CDR3 is TGCAGTGCCCCGAGGGGCAGTCCTTATTGTTACACCTTC.

As regards this clonotype: Germline is not matched at one junction end, which may reflect a read error. The chain carries TRBV20-1 and TRBJ2-7; perhaps D is TRBD1 or TRBD2 (5 bases each). This CDR3 comprises 14 residues. Germline CDR1 reads DFQATT; CDR2 reads SNEGSKA (reference sequence). The CDR3 reads CSTRDRGITYEQYF. The CDR3 nucleotides are TGCAGTACTAGAGATCGGGGCATTACCTACGAGCAGTATTTC.

This clonotype was counted once. Sequence at one end of the junction differs from germline and may be a read error. This CDR3 is CSAGGAGDEQCF. CDR3 DNA sequence: TGCAGTGCTGGGGGGGCAGGGGACGAGCAGTGCTTC. The chain carries TRBV20-1 and TRBJ2-7; D might be TRBD2 (7 bases). The CDR3 is 12 amino acids. Germline CDR1 and CDR2: DFQATT and SNEGSKA (reference sequence).

Details on this clonotype: This may arise from a read error, as a much more abundant clone is one base away. The chain carries TRBV12-3 or TRBV12-4 and TRBJ2-5; 10 positions agree with TRBD2. The ends lost 6 bases at V and 5 bases at J; junction bases unmatched: 12. The CDR3 spans 16 residues. In DNA form, the CDR3 reads TGTGCCAGCAGCCAATACGGGACTAGCGCTAGGGAGACCCAGTACTTC. It encodes CASSQYGTSARETQYF.

A note on this clonotype: This clone may be a read error of a much larger clone one base away. The chain uses TRBV6-5 and TRBJ1-3, with TRBD1 as a possible D gene (5 bases). Trimming pared 0 bases from V and 0 bases from J, leaving 12 bases between. Germline lookup yields CDR1 MNHEY and CDR2 SVGAGI. The CDR3 has 17 residues. DNA for the CDR3: TGTGCCAGCAGTTACTCGATCCCAGGGCTCTCTGGAAACACCATATATTTT. It yields the protein CASSYSIPGLSGNTIYF.

The chain carries TRBV3-1 and TRBJ2-7, with TRBD2 identical over 7 bases. The CDR3 contains 15 residues. Trimming at V came to 4 bases and at J to 1 base, leaving 7 bases not matched to a gene. The germline CDR1 and CDR2 sequences are LGHDT and YNNKEL (reference sequence). The CDR3 nucleotides read TGTGCCAGCAGCCCCTCTGGGGGGGGATCCTACGAGCAGTACTTC. Translated: CASSPSGGGSYEQYF.

This clonotype was counted a single time. At one end the junction does not follow the germline gene, possibly because of a read error. The chain uses TRBV11-1 and TRBJ1-5; unclear D gene. Germline loops: CDR1 SGHAT, CDR2 FQDESV (reference sequence). The CDR3 is made up of 13 amino acids. As DNA, the CDR3 is TGTGCCATCAGCCTAGATAGGGTTCAGTCCCAGCATTTT. Its translation: CAISLDRVQSQHF. The entire variable domain, with the rest obtained from reference TRBV11-1 and TRBJ1-5, is as follows: EAEVAQSPRYKITEKSQAVAFWCDPISGHATLYWYRQILGQGPELLVQFQDESVVDDSQLPKDRFSAERLKGVDSTLKIQPAELGDSAMYLCAISLDRVQSQHFGDGTRLSIL.

This clonotype has a single count. A junction boundary mismatches the germline segment, possibly from a read error. The V and J genes are TRBV29-1 and TRBJ2-7, with no clear D. The CDR3 is made up of 12 amino acids. Germline V gives CDR1 SQVTM, CDR2 ANQGSEA. The DNA of the CDR3 is TGCAGCTTTGGGCGACAACCGTACGATCAGTACTTC. It specifies CSFGRQPYDQYF.

This chain joins TRBV20-1 and TRBJ2-4; D remains unclear. The V gene's germline CDR1 is DFQATT and CDR2 SNEGSKA (reference sequence). The CDR3 covers 13 residues. The V gene lost 7 bases and the J gene lost 6 bases, with 16 bases spanning the gap. The CDR3 nucleotides are TGCAGTGGCCATAGAGAGGACGTAAACATTCAGTACTTC. Amino acid sequence: CSGHREDVNIQYF.

This clonotype occurred many times. The chain employs TRBV20-1 and TRBJ1-5; maybe TRBD1 (5 bases). CDR1 and CDR2 (germline): DFQATT, SNEGSKA (reference sequence). Trimming left V 6 bases short and J 2 bases short, with 20 bases between. The CDR3 has 16 amino acids. The CDR3, as DNA: TGCAGTGCCCTCCCGACGGGGCGCGCGGGCAATCAGCCCCAGCATTTT. It translates to CSALPTGRAGNQPQHF.

This clonotype occurred a few times. The chain has TRBV5-1 and TRBJ1-1; 10 positions match TRBD1. V lost 4 bases to trimming and J lost 0 bases; unmatched junction nucleotides: 3. This CDR3 comprises 15 residues. Looked up from germline, CDR1 is SGHRS and CDR2 is YFSETQ. In DNA, the CDR3 is TGCGCCAGCAGCGGAGGACAGGGGGTGAACACTGAAGCTTTCTTT. Its translation: CASSGGQGVNTEAFF.

This clonotype has just a few counts. A clone one base away is much larger, so this may be a read error. This chain connects TRBV29-1 to TRBJ2-7; D call uncertain. Per germline, CDR1 SQVTM and CDR2 ANQGSEA. Between the trimmed V and J ends, which lost 3 bases and 3 bases, there was a span of 6 bases. CDR3 length: 11 amino acids. In DNA form, the CDR3 reads TGCAGCGTTGATTACGACTACGAGCAGTACTTC. Protein: CSVDYDYEQYF.

About this clonotype itself: This sequence may be a read error, since a much larger clone differs from it by one base. V and J are TRBV11-3 and TRBJ2-1; D may be TRBD1 or TRBD2 (6 bases each). The CDR3 is 13 residues long. CDR1 is SGHNT and CDR2 is YENEEA in the germline V gene. The CDR3 loop reads CVSRRGFGDEQFF. CDR3 sequence (DNA): TGTGTCAGCAGGAGGGGGTTTGGGGATGAGCAGTTCTTC.

As regards this clonotype: This may come from a read error, since a much larger clone is one base off. V is TRBV20-1 and J is TRBJ2-7; D possibly corresponds to TRBD1 (6 bases). Germline-derived CDR1 and CDR2 are DFQATT and SNEGSKA (reference sequence). V lost 7 bases to trimming and J lost 0 bases, with 19 bases between them. This CDR3 contains 15 residues. The CDR3 region is CSVRGTLRNSYEQYF. Written as DNA, the CDR3 is TGCAGTGTTAGGGGGACGCTAAGAAACTCCTACGAGCAGTACTTC.

Many counts were recorded for this clonotype. The rearrangement joins TRBV20-1 to TRBJ2-7, with TRBD2 identical over 9 bases. The CDR3 runs to 15 residues. CDR1 DFQATT and CDR2 SNEGSKA come from the germline V gene (reference sequence). The trim removed 5 bases at V and 3 bases at J, leaving 11 bases unmatched. The CDR3 coding sequence is TGCAGTGCTCAGACACCGACTAGCGGAAACTACGAGCAGTACTTC. The encoded protein is CSAQTPTSGNYEQYF.

As concerns this clonotype: Lacking the conserved final phenylalanine or tryptophan, this CDR3 likely reflects a read error. The V call is TRBV20-1, the J call TRBJ2-5; a possible D gene is TRBD2 (5 bases). The length of the CDR3 is 15 residues. V gave up 3 bases and J gave up 1 base, with 15 bases separating them. Germline CDR1 DFQATT, CDR2 SNEGSKA (reference sequence). CDR3 sequence reads: CSASLDSSSQETQYL. As DNA, the CDR3 is TGCAGTGCTAGCCTGGACTCGAGTTCCCAAGAGACCCAGTACTTA.

About this clonotype itself: This CDR3 is missing its conserved last phenylalanine or tryptophan, likely due to a read error. V gene TRBV11-2 combines with J gene TRBJ1-6; D is possibly TRBD1 (6 bases). Germline-derived CDR1 and CDR2 are SGHAT and FQNNGV. The CDR3 contains 15 residues. The CDR3, as DNA: TGTACCAGCAGCTTAGGAGGGGACAATAACTCACCCCTCCACATT. Translated: CTSSLGGDNNSPLHI.

Regarding this clonotype: A much larger clone sits a single nucleotide away, making a read error possible. The conserved phenylalanine or tryptophan normally closing the CDR3 is absent here, so this likely arose from a read error. The J gene is TRBJ2-5, the V gene TRBV20-1, with D tentatively TRBD1 (5 bases). CDR3 length: 15 residues. V was trimmed by 3 bases and J by 4 bases, leaving 18 bases between them. Germline CDR1 reads DFQATT; CDR2 reads SNEGSKA (reference sequence). The CDR3 DNA reads as TGCAGTGCTAGCCTTCACTCCCAGGGCTCAGAGACCCAGTACTCC. Protein product: CSASLHSQGSETQYS.